These 12 T cell receptor beta chains share one sample of origin, sequenced in a study of technical replicates of blood from several donors. Some clones are missing from TCRdb's copy, which holds only in-frame ones; the method was immunoSEQ multiplex PCR. The sample records some 67,000 clones, roughly 98% being singletons. The sequenced sample consisted of T cells isolated from PBMCs. These receptors were obtained from a human donor in good health.

The CDR3: CASSEAIETDTQYF. The CDR3 region has the DNA TGTGCCAGCAGTGAAGCGATAGAAACAGATACGCAGTATTTT. The chain joins TRBV2 to TRBJ2-3; D not resolved. This CDR3 has 14 amino acids. Between the trimmed V and J ends, which lost 0 bases and 3 bases, there was a span of 7 bases. Germline V gene lookup returns CDR1 SNHLY and CDR2 FYNNEI.

The J gene is TRBJ1-5, the V gene TRBV19; D gene unclear. Germline assignment: CDR1 LNHDA and CDR2 SQIVND (reference sequence). This CDR3 has 14 residues. V was pared by 6 bases and J by 2 bases, with 11 bases between. The CDR3 coding sequence is TGTGCCAGTAGGGCCCTAAGCGGCAATCAGCCCCAGCATTTT. It specifies CASRALSGNQPQHF.

Here the CDR3 reads CASKPGAGGNNEQFF. The CDR3 DNA sequence: TGTGCCAGCAAACCAGGGGCGGGAGGGAACAATGAGCAGTTCTTC. The V and J genes are TRBV2 and TRBJ2-1; 9 bases match TRBD2. After removal of 7 bases from V and 5 bases from J, the junction contained 9 bases not matched to a gene. The CDR3 length is 15 residues. CDR1 SNHLY and CDR2 FYNNEI come from the germline V gene.

The chain has TRBV6-5 and TRBJ2-6; D is unclear. In germline, CDR1 is MNHEY, CDR2 SVGAGI. The CDR3 loop spans 14 amino acids. Trimming took off 10 bases at V and 0 bases at J, with 10 bases between the two ends. This CDR3 reads CATRWLSGANVLTF. Written as DNA, the CDR3 is TGTGCCACCAGATGGCTCTCTGGGGCCAACGTCCTGACTTTC.

The rearrangement joins TRBV6-5 to TRBJ1-1, with a weak D call TRBD1 (5 bases). Germline lookup yields CDR1 MNHEY and CDR2 SVGAGI. Deletions cut 2 bases from V and 10 bases from J, with 8 bases between. CDR3 size: 11 residues. CDR3: CASSYLGGAFF. The CDR3 nucleotides are TGTGCCAGCAGTTACCTGGGGGGAGCTTTCTTT.

The chain carries TRBV6-5 and TRBJ2-5; D not certain. Trimming stripped 6 bases from V and 5 bases from J, with 13 bases between. This CDR3 region has 13 residues. Looked up from germline, CDR1 is MNHEY and CDR2 is SVGAGI. CDR3 DNA sequence: TGTGCCAGCAGCGGGTCCCCCACGGAGACCCAGTACTTC. Translating it yields CASSGSPTETQYF.

This clone came up once. The rearrangement links TRBV15 to TRBJ2-2, with TRBD2 matching 7 bases. Germline V CDR1 and CDR2: LNHNV, YYDKDF (reference sequence). V shed 7 bases, J shed 1 base, and the junction held 3 bases outside the gene matches. The CDR3 loop spans 14 amino acids. For the CDR3, the DNA is TGTGCCACCACCGAGCGGGGGAACACCGGGGAGCTGTTTTTT. Translating it yields CATTERGNTGELFF.

The genes are TRBV9 and TRBJ1-5, with D uncertain. Germline assignment: CDR1 SGDLS and CDR2 YYNGEE. Trimming cost V 1 base and J 4 bases, with 12 bases left between them. This CDR3 has 15 residues. CDR3 bases: TGTGCCAGCAGCGTAACCCCAGAGGTGAATCAGCCCCAGCATTTT. Protein: CASSVTPEVNQPQHF.

The chain recombines TRBV25-1 with TRBJ2-5; TRBD1 agrees at 10 bases. The CDR3 covers 14 residues. Germline V gene data show CDR1 as MGHDK and CDR2 as SYGVNS. With 6 bases clipped from V and 4 bases from J, the junction kept 5 bases outside the gene matches. The CDR3 spells CASRPGQGTETQYF. The CDR3 region has the DNA TGTGCCAGCAGACCGGGACAGGGGACAGAGACCCAGTACTTC.

The genes are TRBV6-1 and TRBJ1-1; D call uncertain. V lost 7 bases and J 3 bases, leaving 18 bases between the germline ends. Germline V gene lookup returns CDR1 MNHNS and CDR2 SASEGT. The CDR3 spans 15 residues. CDR3 bases: TGTGCCAGCATTAAGAATAGCGGCACCTACACTGAAGCTTTCTTT. Encoded protein: CASIKNSGTYTEAFF.

This chain joins TRBV29-1 and TRBJ2-2; 10 positions agree with TRBD2. Germline-derived CDR1 and CDR2 are SQVTM and ANQGSEA. The J segment lost 6 bases and the V segment lost 6 bases, leaving 10 bases of the junction unmatched. This CDR3 comprises 15 residues. CDR3 nucleotide sequence: TGCAGCGTACTCACGGCTAGCGGGAGAGCCGGGGAGCTGTTTTTT. Protein: CSVLTASGRAGELFF.

This chain uses TRBV4-1 with TRBJ1-1, with D perhaps matching TRBD1 (5 bases). With 4 bases removed from V and 1 base from J, the gap between germline ends came to 13 bases. The CDR3 runs 15 residues. Per germline, CDR1 MGHRA and CDR2 YSYEKL. CDR3 loop: CASSPQDGSNTEAFF. DNA of the CDR3: TGCGCCAGCAGCCCACAGGACGGTTCGAACACTGAAGCTTTCTTT.